This T cell receptor beta chain was profiled in a study of T cells in localized non-small cell lung cancer. Study-wide results and limits: In the blood, greater T cell density corresponded to longer overall survival. Adjacent uninvolved lung tissue had the highest T cell clonality, exceeding tumor. Multi-region tumor sequencing was not done, so intratumor heterogeneity could not be excluded. Researchers found a median around 61 of the top 100 tumor clones in adjacent lung.

This CDR3 is 17 amino acids long. Germline CDR1 MGHRA, CDR2 YSYEKL. Germline trimming cut 4 bases from V and 4 bases from J; bases unmatched to any gene: 13. This clone has a handful of counts. Its antigen is unidentified. The assay was immunoSEQ multiplex PCR, and TCRdb's table has in-frame clones only and misses some. The sample has about 25,000 clones, 75% to 90% seen once. This sequence originates from a female donor at least 60 years old with stage I lung adenocarcinoma. This sequence joins TRBV4-1 and TRBJ2-7; TRBD2 matches 10 bases. This specimen consisted of peripheral blood, obtained before any cancer treatment. CDR3 DNA: TGCGCCAGCAGCCCCGCTAGCGGGAGTGGAGGGGCTTACGAGCAGTACTTC. Protein product: CASSPASGSGGAYEQYF.